This entry is about one T cell receptor beta chain. This clone's antigen is unknown. Base qualities were left out, and no much larger clone turns up one base away. TCRbeta CDR3 regions were amplified from genomic DNA by means of the immunoSEQ Assay, a bias-controlled multiplex PCR. The paper's data handling went like this. Within the assay, amplification of reference gene primers was used to estimate how many nucleated cells each sample contained. Sequence reads were collapsed and filtered to measure the absolute abundance of every unique TCRbeta CDR3 rearrangement. Productive Simpson clonality was computed per sample as the square root of Simpson's diversity index over productive rearrangements. Held by TCRdb, this immuneACCESS table contains in-frame sequences only and omits some clones. Under half of the omission traces to an unresolved V gene where checked; the cause of the rest is unknown. From that table come the V and J calls and clone size; the DNA was used to work out D and trimming. The sample profile shows more than 65,000 clones; around 90% of them were found once. Clones ranked in the top ten supply 7.5% to 9% of the sample.

The sample comes from a study of blood T cell repertoires in COVID-19 (dated by TCRdb to between 2020 and 2021). With regard to the full study: Samples from collaborators originated in the United States, Italy and Spain and spanned both the acute and convalescent phases of COVID-19. Deeply sampled blood TCRbeta repertoires from subjects exposed to, actively infected with, or recovered from COVID-19 were included in the dataset. Where available, HLA class I and class II types were obtained from metadata supplied by the sample provider rather than from assay-based typing. The samples were drawn from two sources: the first 160 participants of the ongoing ImmuneRACE study, and 1,000 to 1,500 subjects contributed by 6 global collaborators. The repertoires were released in a freely available public database meant as a resource for research on the immune response to SARS-CoV-2. The sample metadata nearly always contained a de-identified subject ID, COVID-19 status, age in years and sex. The material from the prospective study consisted of cDNA or gDNA derived from T cells, B-cell-depleted T cells, or PBMCs. The paper as a whole reports these results and caveats: The amount of clinical and demographic metadata varied by source and participant and was provided uncurated.

V is pared back by 3 bases and J by 7 bases, with 12 bases lying between the germline termini. Reading from cysteine to phenylalanine, the CDR3 counts 13 amino acids. Only the CDR3 DNA stays, 39 bases, in frame from base 1. The germline V gene yields SGHTA for CDR1 and FQGTGA for CDR2. Collaborating institutions collected whole blood in K2EDTA tubes following their own protocols. Collaborator samples were shipped for TCRbeta analysis as frozen whole blood, isolated PBMCs, or DNA extracted from either sample type. The source of this sequence is a human donor in a cohort sampled during active COVID-19. Sequencing was carried out using peripheral blood. The rearrangement combines TRBV7-3 with TRBJ1-1; perhaps TRBD1 is the D gene, with 5 bases matching. The CDR3 region reads CASSLGGADEAFF. The DNA sequence is as follows: TGTGCCAGCAGCTTGGGAGGGGCGGATGAAGCTTTCTTT.